The TCR beta chain described here comes from a study of cytomegalovirus exposure and HLA in healthy donors. Study context: There were under 130 million unique TCR beta sequences, drawn from about 200 million T cells, in an earlier analysis. Findings and caveats of the study: It was in a later analysis that TCR association rates were seen to vary by HLA locus, highest for DRB1 and lowest for HLA-C. An analysis done earlier found most TCR beta V segments productive about 90% or about 30% of the time.

Comments on this clone: Its antigen is unidentified.

PCR used 60 Vbeta primers and 13 Jbeta primers. Clones were sequenced by immunoSEQ multiplex PCR, and TCRdb holds only the in-frame ones, with some missing. The table includes under 200,000 clones, around 79% detected once. This CDR3 has 15 amino acids. Germline values: CDR1 SGHRS, CDR2 YFSETQ. Sequencing was done on a sample of PBMCs. This clonotype was obtained from a woman in her thirties or forties in good health and CMV-seropositive. The chain is built from TRBV5-1 and TRBJ2-5; 7 bases align to TRBD1. Gene TRBJ2-7 matches the end of the DNA better, so the J call may be wrong. As DNA, the CDR3 is TGCGCCAGCAGCTTGAACCTAGGGGGCGTCAACGAGCAGTACTTC. It is translated as CASSLNLGGVNEQYF.